One and the same sample provided the 19 T cell receptor beta chains below, sequenced in a study of graft-versus-host responses after intestinal transplantation. Their target antigens are unknown. Libraries were prepared by immunoSEQ multiplex PCR; TCRdb keeps only in-frame clonotypes and omits some of them. The data show tens of thousands of clones, with about 94% seen just once and around 0.51% held by the top ten. The sequenced sample was unstimulated CD8+ T cells sorted from spleen or lymph node cells, obtained before intestinal transplant. The receptors were sampled from a human donor who received an intestinal transplant.

This chain connects TRBV7-7 to TRBJ2-1, with D possibly being TRBD1 or TRBD2 (5 bases each). The CDR3 sequence is 15 residues long. The V gene's germline CDR1 is SSHAT and CDR2 FNYEAQ (reference sequence). Between the trimmed V and J ends, which lost 1 base and 5 bases, there was a span of 12 bases. The CDR3 protein is CASSLDPGRDNEQFF. CDR3 sequence (DNA): TGTGCCAGCAGCTTAGACCCGGGGCGGGACAATGAGCAGTTCTTC.

This clone was detected a few times. V usage is TRBV15 and J usage is TRBJ2-2, with 8 nucleotides matching TRBD1. CDR1 is LNHNV, CDR2 YYDKDF, per germline (reference sequence). This CDR3 contains 16 residues. The J segment lost 7 bases and the V segment lost 6 bases, leaving 13 bases of the junction unmatched. The chain's CDR3 is CATSFRGRGLGGELFF. The CDR3 DNA reads TGTGCCACCAGTTTTCGCGGCAGGGGGCTTGGCGGGGAGCTGTTTTTT.

The genes are TRBV13 and TRBJ2-1; no reliable D call. The V end was cut by 0 bases, the J end by 5 bases, with 26 bases between. Germline V gives CDR1 PRHDT, CDR2 FYEKMQ (reference sequence). The CDR3 loop spans 20 amino acids. The CDR3 DNA sequence: TGTGCCAGCAGCTTAGGAGGAATCCGAATCACATATGACAACGACAATGAGCAGTTCTTC. It codes for CASSLGGIRITYDNDNEQFF.

The chain is built from TRBV28 and TRBJ1-2; no firm D call. The CDR3 covers 14 residues. V dropped 4 bases and J dropped 2 bases, with 11 bases sitting between them. Germline values: CDR1 MDHEN, CDR2 SYDVKM. This chain's CDR3 is CASSSGTTNYGYTF. The CDR3, as DNA: TGTGCCAGCAGTTCCGGTACCACAAACTATGGCTACACCTTC.

This chain uses TRBV28 with TRBJ1-1, with D possibly TRBD1 on 5 matching bases. Germline CDR1 MDHEN, CDR2 SYDVKM. Trimming pared 5 bases from V and 0 bases from J, leaving 16 bases between. The CDR3 consists of 16 residues. CDR3 sequence reads: CASSLRDRGMNTEAFF. CDR3 DNA: TGTGCCAGCAGTCTCAGGGACCGAGGGATGAACACTGAAGCTTTCTTT.

The chain carries TRBV7-3 and TRBJ1-1; no definite D call. The CDR3 length is 14 residues. The germline CDR1 and CDR2 sequences are SGHTA and FQGTGA. Trimming stripped 4 bases from V and 5 bases from J, with 14 bases between. DNA for the CDR3: TGTGCCAGCAGCTCGTATGGACCGTCGACTGAAGCTTTCTTT. Protein sequence: CASSSYGPSTEAFF. The full variable domain, its missing parts supplied by reference TRBV7-3 and TRBJ1-1, is GAGVSQTPSNKVTEKGKYVELRCDPISGHTALYWYRQSLGQGPEFLIYFQGTGAADDSGLPNDRFFAVRPEGSVSTLKIQRTERGDSAVYLCASSSYGPSTEAFFGQGTRLTVV.

The rearrangement uses TRBV19 and TRBJ2-2; a possible D gene is TRBD1 (5 bases). This CDR3 has 17 residues. The V and J ends lost 1 base and 2 bases respectively, with 14 bases between them. Germline CDR1 is LNHDA and CDR2 is SQIVND (reference sequence). The CDR3: CASSIVSGAANTGELFF. The DNA for the CDR3 is TGTGCCAGTAGTATAGTAAGTGGGGCCGCCAACACCGGGGAGCTGTTTTTT.

V usage is TRBV10-2 and J usage is TRBJ2-7; D call uncertain. The CDR3 covers 12 residues. Germline lookup yields CDR1 WSHSY and CDR2 SAAADI. Trimming removed 5 bases at V and 0 bases at J, with 5 bases between. The CDR3 nucleotides read TGCGCCAGCAGTAGTAGCTCCTACGAGCAGTACTTC. This gives the protein CASSSSSYEQYF.

Remarks on this clone: The same CDR3 arises from other DNA sequences in this sample as well. The J gene is TRBJ2-7, the V gene TRBV5-1; possibly TRBD2 for D (7 bases). Germline loops: CDR1 SGHRS, CDR2 YFSETQ. The CDR3 covers 15 residues. With 4 bases removed from V and 5 bases from J, the gap between germline ends came to 19 bases. The CDR3 protein is CASSATRRGGDEQYF. CDR3 nucleotide sequence: TGCGCCAGCAGCGCGACACGTAGGGGGGGGGACGAGCAGTACTTC.

Notes on this clone: Other DNA sequences within the sample encode an identical CDR3. This sequence joins TRBV28 and TRBJ2-3; 7 nucleotides line up with TRBD2. J was trimmed by 6 bases and V by 3 bases; bases with no gene match: 9. The V gene's germline CDR1 is MDHEN and CDR2 SYDVKM. The CDR3 runs 15 residues. CDR3 in amino acids: CASSFLASGTDTQYF. DNA for the CDR3: TGTGCCAGCAGTTTCTTGGCTAGCGGTACGGATACGCAGTATTTT. The variable domain in full, with the rest retrieved from reference TRBV28 and TRBJ2-3, is DVKVTQSSRYLVKRTGEKVFLECVQDMDHENMFWYRQDPGLGLRLIYFSYDVKMKEKGDIPEGYSVSREKKERFSLILESASTNQTSMYLCASSFLASGTDTQYFGPGTRLTVL.

J is TRBJ1-1 and V is TRBV6-8; D is ambiguous. This CDR3 comprises 11 residues. Germline loops: CDR1 MNHGY, CDR2 SAAAGT. Trimming pared 7 bases from V and 5 bases from J, leaving 8 bases between. Here the CDR3 reads CASIRHTEAFF. The CDR3 bases are TGTGCCAGCATACGGCATACTGAAGCTTTCTTT.

This chain links TRBV29-1 with TRBJ1-1, with no clear D. Germline CDR1 SQVTM, CDR2 ANQGSEA. This CDR3 region has 13 residues. Trimming removed 7 bases from V and 4 bases from J, with 16 bases in between. The CDR3 sequence: CSDAGRGSTEAFF. Written as DNA, the CDR3 is TGCAGCGACGCGGGCCGAGGAAGCACTGAAGCTTTCTTT.

Details on this clone: Compared with germline, one end of the junction differs, possibly owing to a read error. The CDR3 region is CAVSESSGISYEQYF. CDR3 DNA sequence: TGTGCCGTCAGTGAGTCTAGCGGGATCTCCTACGAGCAGTACTTC. The V and J genes are TRBV10-3 and TRBJ2-7; the match to TRBD2 covers 9 bases. CDR3 length: 15 amino acids. The V gene's germline CDR1 is ENHRY and CDR2 SYGVKD.

The chain joins TRBV11-2 to TRBJ1-2, with D maybe TRBD1 (5 bases). The CDR3 is 18 amino acids. Looked up from germline, CDR1 is SGHAT and CDR2 is FQNNGV. V was pared by 0 bases and J by 9 bases, with 26 bases between. The CDR3 DNA sequence: TGTGCCAGCAGCTTAGATCTCGTGGGGCAGGGTGAAGCGGTTAGCTACACCTTC. Translation gives CASSLDLVGQGEAVSYTF.

The chain recombines TRBV5-6 with TRBJ2-7; a possible D gene is TRBD1 (5 bases). The CDR3 sequence is 12 residues long. V was pared by 3 bases and J by 10 bases, with 14 bases between. Germline CDR1 SGHDT, CDR2 YYEEEE. The DNA of the CDR3 is TGTGCCAGCAGCTGGGGAATAGGACAACAGTACTTC. Translating it yields CASSWGIGQQYF.

This chain links TRBV29-1 with TRBJ2-1; 11 bases match TRBD2. This CDR3 spans 18 amino acids. J was trimmed by 10 bases and V by 3 bases; bases with no gene match: 20. Germline CDR1 and CDR2: SQVTM and ANQGSEA. The CDR3 sequence: CSVEGGLADWHHVWEQFF. CDR3 bases: TGCAGCGTTGAGGGGGGACTAGCGGATTGGCATCATGTTTGGGAGCAGTTCTTC.

The chain joins TRBV29-1 to TRBJ2-2; D gene ambiguous. Germline CDR1 reads SQVTM; CDR2 reads ANQGSEA. V dropped 8 bases and J dropped 1 base, with 11 bases sitting between them. This CDR3 region has 13 residues. The CDR3 region has the DNA TGCAGCTCACTGTTCGGGAACACCGGGGAGCTGTTTTTT. This translates into CSSLFGNTGELFF.

The chain links TRBV4-2 to TRBJ2-5; TRBD2 might be the D (7 bases). Germline V gives CDR1 LGHNA, CDR2 YNFKEQ. V was pared by 5 bases and J by 0 bases, with 19 bases between. The CDR3 extends over 17 amino acids. DNA for the CDR3: TGTGCCAGCAGCAGCCTGGGAGGGGGAAGTTACCAAGAGACCCAGTACTTC. Its protein product is CASSSLGGGSYQETQYF.

V and J are TRBV6-1 and TRBJ1-6; 7 bases map to TRBD1. The trim removed 1 base at V and 7 bases at J, leaving 4 bases unmatched. CDR1 is MNHNS, CDR2 SASEGT, per germline. There are 15 residues in the CDR3. The CDR3 sequence: CASSEGFRGNSPLHF. CDR3 in DNA: TGTGCCAGCAGTGAAGGGTTCAGGGGGAATTCACCCCTCCACTTT.